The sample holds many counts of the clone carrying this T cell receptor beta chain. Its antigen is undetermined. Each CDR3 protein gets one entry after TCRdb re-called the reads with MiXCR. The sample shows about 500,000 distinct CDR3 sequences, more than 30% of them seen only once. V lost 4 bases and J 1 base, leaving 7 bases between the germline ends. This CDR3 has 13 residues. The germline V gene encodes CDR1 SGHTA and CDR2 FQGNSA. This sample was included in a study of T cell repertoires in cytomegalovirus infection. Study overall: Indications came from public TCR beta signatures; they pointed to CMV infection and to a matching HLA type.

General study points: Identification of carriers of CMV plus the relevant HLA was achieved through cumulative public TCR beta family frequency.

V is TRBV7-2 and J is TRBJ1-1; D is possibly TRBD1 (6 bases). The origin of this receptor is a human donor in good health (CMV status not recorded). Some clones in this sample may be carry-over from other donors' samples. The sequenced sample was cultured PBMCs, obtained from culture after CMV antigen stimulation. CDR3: CASSSQGNTEAFF. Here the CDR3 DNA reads TGTGCCAGCAGCTCACAGGGGAACACTGAAGCTTTCTTT.